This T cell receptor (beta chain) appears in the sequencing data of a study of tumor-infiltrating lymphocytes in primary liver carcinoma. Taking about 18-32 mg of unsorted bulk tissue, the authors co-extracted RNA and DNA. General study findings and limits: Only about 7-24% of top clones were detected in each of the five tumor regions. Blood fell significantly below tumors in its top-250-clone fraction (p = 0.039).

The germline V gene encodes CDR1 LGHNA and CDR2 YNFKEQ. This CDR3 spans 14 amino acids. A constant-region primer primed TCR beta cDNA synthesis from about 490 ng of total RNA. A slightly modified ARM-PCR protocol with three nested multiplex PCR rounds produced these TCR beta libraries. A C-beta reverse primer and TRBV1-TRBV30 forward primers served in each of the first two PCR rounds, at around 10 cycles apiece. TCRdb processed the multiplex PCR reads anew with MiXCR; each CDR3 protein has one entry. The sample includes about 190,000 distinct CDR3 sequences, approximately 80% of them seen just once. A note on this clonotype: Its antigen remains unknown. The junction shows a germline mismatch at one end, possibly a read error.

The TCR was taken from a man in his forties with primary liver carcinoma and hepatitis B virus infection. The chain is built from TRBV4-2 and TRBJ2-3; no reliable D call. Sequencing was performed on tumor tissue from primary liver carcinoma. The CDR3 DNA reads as TGTGCCAGTAGCCAAGGTTTAAGGCCGGATACGCAGTATTTT. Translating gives CASSQGLRPDTQYF.